Listed below are T cell receptor beta chains from one sample, sequenced in a study of shared clonotypes between healthy human individuals. TCRdb keeps only in-frame clones here, not all; method: immunoSEQ multiplex PCR. Of about 1.1 million clones listed, around 77% are singletons. Specimen: memory CD4+ T cells from PBMCs. The receptors were sampled from a man aged 18 to 30 in good health. Some clones in this sample may be carry-over from other donors' samples. The CDR3 runs from the conserved cysteine through the conserved F or W. Fields, in order: clone size, D gene, J gene, V gene, CDR3 DNA, CDR3 protein. D genes are given only for firm matches. Clone size is stated in some rows and not others, as once, few, many or a class when expanded.

few | - | TRBJ1-5 | TRBV15 | TGTGCCACCTCACGGGGCGAGAATCAGCCCCAGCATTTT | CATSRGENQPQHF
- | - | TRBJ2-2 | TRBV4-1 | TGCGCCAGCAGCCGCGCGCTCTCTACCTTCGGGGAGCTGTTTTTT | CASSRALSTFGELFF
- | - | TRBJ1-1 | TRBV7-2 | TGTGCCAGCAGCCGACAAAGGGGGACTGAAGCTTTCTTT | CASSRQRGTEAFF
few | - | TRBJ2-1 | TRBV7-3 | TGTGCCAGCAGCCCCCTGCCTAGCTCCAATGAGCAGTTCTTC | CASSPLPSSNEQFF
- | - | TRBJ1-4 | TRBV7-8 | TGTGCCAGCAGCTCGACCCGGACAGCTAATGAAAAACTGTTTTTT | CASSSTRTANEKLFF
- | - | TRBJ2-2 | TRBV5-4 | TGTGCCAGCAGCTCTGAGACCCGGACCGGGGAGCTGTTTTTT | CASSSETRTGELFF
- | TRBD1 | TRBJ1-2 | TRBV7-9 | TGTGCCAGCAGCTACGGAGTATCAGGGGGCGATGGCTACACCTTC | CASSYGVSGGDGYTF
few | - | TRBJ2-5 | TRBV10-1 | TGCGCCAGCAGTCCGGGATCGCGAACTGGGGCCGGAGAGACCCAGTACTTC | CASSPGSRTGAGETQYF
- | TRBD2 | TRBJ2-1 | TRBV11-2 | TGTGCCAGCAGCTTAGATTGGCTAGCGGACTACAATGAGCAGTTCTTC | CASSLDWLADYNEQFF
- | - | TRBJ2-7 | TRBV28 | TGTGCCAGCAGTTTAAGGGGACCAGTCTACGAGCAGTACTTC | CASSLRGPVYEQYF
- | - | TRBJ1-5 | TRBV7-2 | TGTGCCAGCAGCCAAACCGGACAGAATAATCAGCCCCAGCATTTT | CASSQTGQNNQPQHF
- | - | TRBJ1-2 | TRBV6-6 | TGTGCCAGCAGGCAACCCTACACGTCTGGCTACACCTTC | CASRQPYTSGYTF
once | - | TRBJ1-5 | TRBV6-5 | TGTGCCAGCAGGCGGGGAAGCGGGAGCAATCAGCCCCAGCATTTT | CASRRGSGSNQPQHF
- | TRBD2 | TRBJ2-7 | TRBV18 | TGTGCCAGCTCACCTAAGAGCGGGAGCTCTTACGAGCAGTACTTC | CASSPKSGSSYEQYF
- | TRBD1 | TRBJ2-2 | TRBV6-4 | TGTGCCAGCAGGACAGAACAGGGGGCCGGGGAGCTGTTTTTT | CASRTEQGAGELFF
- | - | TRBJ1-3 | TRBV18 | TGTGCCAGCCAGGGGTCGCTCTCTGGAAACACCATATATTTT | CASQGSLSGNTIYF
- | - | TRBJ1-5 | TRBV7-9 | TGTGCCAGCAGCGCCGGAGGATATAGCAATCAGCCCCAGCATTTT | CASSAGGYSNQPQHF
- | TRBD1 | TRBJ2-1 | TRBV5-4 | TGTGCCAGCAGCTTTGGGACAGAAGAATTCAATGAGCAGTTCTTC | CASSFGTEEFNEQFF
- | - | TRBJ2-5 | TRBV7-2 | TGTGCCAGCAGCCGCGGCAGGGCCCAAGAGACCCAGTACTTC | CASSRGRAQETQYF
- | - | TRBJ2-7 | TRBV11-2 | TGTGCCAGCAGGAGGGGGGCAGGGAGCCGCGAGCAGTACTTC | CASRRGAGSREQYF
- | - | TRBJ1-2 | TRBV28 | TGTGCCAGCAGTTTATACGACCGCAACTATGGCTACACCTTC | CASSLYDRNYGYTF
- | TRBD2 | TRBJ2-7 | TRBV7-8 | TGTGCCAGCAGTGGGAGGGGAGGGTCCCCTGGTGGGCAGTACTTC | CASSGRGGSPGGQYF
- | - | TRBJ2-3 | TRBV5-1 | TGCGCCAGCAGAAGTGGACAGCACGGCACAGATACGCAGTATTTT | CASRSGQHGTDTQYF
- | - | TRBJ1-5 | TRBV9 | TGTGCCAGCAGCGCGGGCCCTCGGGGTCAGCCCCAGCATTTT | CASSAGPRGQPQHF
- | TRBD2 | TRBJ2-7 | TRBV28 | TGTGCCAGCAGTCTCCCGGGACTAGCGGGCTACCTCGAGCAGTACTTC | CASSLPGLAGYLEQYF
few | TRBD2 | TRBJ2-3 | TRBV9 | TGTGCCAGCAGCGGCCGAGCGGGAGTAAGGGACACAGATACGCAGTATTTT | CASSGRAGVRDTDTQYF
- | - | TRBJ2-2 | TRBV7-8 | TGTGCCAGCATAGTGCAGAACACCGGGGAGCTGTTTTTT | CASIVQNTGELFF
- | TRBD1 | TRBJ1-4 | TRBV7-9 | TGTGCCAGCAGCTTAGGGGGACAGTCTAATGAAAAACTGTTTTTT | CASSLGGQSNEKLFF
few | TRBD1 | TRBJ1-1 | TRBV5-6 | TGTGCCAGCAGCTCCTCGCGACAGGGGCCTGAAGCTTTCTTT | CASSSSRQGPEAFF
once | - | TRBJ2-3 | TRBV9 | TGTGCCAGCAGCGTAGTAGCCGGCACAGATACGCAGTATTTT | CASSVVAGTDTQYF
- | TRBD1 | TRBJ2-3 | TRBV7-3 | TGTGCCAGCAGCTTATTCAGGGGGCGTGCGGATACGCAGTATTTT | CASSLFRGRADTQYF
- | TRBD2 | TRBJ2-3 | TRBV7-3 | TGTGCCAGCAGCTTAATCGCGGGAGTGGTGGATACGCAGTATTTT | CASSLIAGVVDTQYF
- | - | TRBJ2-1 | TRBV2 | TGTGCCAGCTCGGGGCAGGGGCTTAGGTACAATGAGCAGTTCTTC | CASSGQGLRYNEQFF
- | - | TRBJ1-3 | TRBV19 | TGTGCCAGTAGTATAGGGCGCACCTCTGGAAACACCATATATTTT | CASSIGRTSGNTIYF
- | TRBD1 | TRBJ1-1 | TRBV7-2 | TGTGCCAGCAGCACGCCGGGACAGGGCTATCGCGCTTTCTTT | CASSTPGQGYRAFF
- | - | TRBJ1-2 | TRBV19 | TGTGCCAGTAATGTTCGAGACGACTATGGCTACACCTTC | CASNVRDDYGYTF
- | - | TRBJ1-5 | TRBV27 | TGTGCCAGCAGTATGGGGTTCAATCAGCCCCAGCATTTT | CASSMGFNQPQHF
- | TRBD2 | TRBJ2-2 | TRBV10-2 | TGCGCCAGTAGTGGGGACTACGACACCGGGGAGCTGTTTTTT | CASSGDYDTGELFF
- | - | TRBJ2-3 | TRBV4-3 | TGCGCCAGCAGCCAATTGGATACGCAGTATTTT | CASSQLDTQYF
- | - | TRBJ2-5 | TRBV5-1 | TGCGCCAGCAGCTTGGGTGTGGAGGAGACCCAGTACTTC | CASSLGVEETQYF
- | - | TRBJ1-1 | TRBV5-4 | TGTGCCAGCAGGGCCCAGGGACACCCGAACACTGAAGCTTTCTTT | CASRAQGHPNTEAFF
- | TRBD2 | TRBJ2-7 | TRBV11-3 | TGTGCCAGCAGCTTAGTCATTTTTGGTGCTAGCGGAACGGCGACCTACGAGCAGTACTTC | CASSLVIFGASGTATYEQYF
- | TRBD1 | TRBJ1-1 | TRBV18 | TGTGCCAGCACCAACAGGGGAGGGGCCGTGAACACTGAAGCTTTCTTT | CASTNRGGAVNTEAFF
- | TRBD1 | TRBJ2-3 | TRBV4-1 | TGCGCCAGCAGCCGCTTAGAGACAGGGAAGGATACGCAGTATTTT | CASSRLETGKDTQYF
- | - | TRBJ2-6 | TRBV11-2 | TGTGCCAGCAGCTTCGATTCTGGGGCCAACGTCCTGACTTTC | CASSFDSGANVLTF
- | TRBD1 | TRBJ2-7 | TRBV9 | TGTGCCAGCAGCTCCCGGACAGGGAGCTACGAGCAGTACTTC | CASSSRTGSYEQYF